This TCR beta chain was captured by sequencing in a study of blood T cell repertoires in COVID-19. In the study overall: Some COVID-19 samples were acute and others convalescent; all came from the United States, Italy and Spain.

Original processing notes: Using reference gene primer amplification, nucleated cell counts were estimated. Only in-frame clones appear in the TCRdb table, and some are missing; sequencing was by immunoSEQ multiplex PCR. V and J calls and clone size come straight from that table; D and trimming were deduced from the DNA. The repertoire holds 120,000 or so clones, 70% to 90% seen once, with less than 3.5% in the top ten. The specimen was peripheral blood. The TCR originated in a woman in her forties or fifties with acute or convalescent COVID-19.

CDR3 residues: CASSPDRGQTQYF. The DNA of the CDR3 is TGTGCCAGCAGTCCTGACAGGGGGCAGACCCAGTACTTC. The J gene is TRBJ2-5, the V gene TRBV6-5; 10 bases fit TRBD1. V trimming: 5 bases; J trimming: 6 bases; junction bases outside the gene matches: 3. The CDR3 is 13 amino acids. Germline CDR1 reads MNHEY; CDR2 reads SVGAGI.